Presented here are 29 T cell receptor beta chains from one specimen sequenced in a study of blood T cell repertoires in COVID-19. Profiled with immunoSEQ multiplex PCR; TCRdb holds only in-frame clones, not every one. The sample has 200,000 to 250,000 clones, 75% to 90% seen once. Sequencing input: peripheral blood. The source is a woman aged 30 to 39 who had recovered from COVID-19.

J is TRBJ2-3 and V is TRBV20-1, with unresolved D. Trimming took 3 bases from V and 3 from J, leaving 13 bases between them. The CDR3 consists of 14 residues. Per the germline V gene, CDR1 is DFQATT and CDR2 is SNEGSKA (reference sequence). For the CDR3, the DNA is TGCAGTGCTAGTGTGGATCCAGCGACAGATACGCAGTATTTT. Amino acids: CSASVDPATDTQYF.

The V gene is TRBV11-2, the J gene TRBJ1-4, with TRBD1 matching over 7 bases. With 4 bases clipped from V and 3 bases from J, the junction kept 5 bases outside the gene matches. Germline V CDR1 and CDR2: SGHAT, FQNNGV. The CDR3 has 15 amino acids. DNA for the CDR3: TGTGCCAGCAGCTCCCGACAGGGTCCTAATGAAAAACTGTTTTTT. Its protein product is CASSSRQGPNEKLFF.

CDR3 coding DNA: TGTGCCAGCAGTTTTGGCGGAGATGGCACTGAAGCTTTCTTT. Translation: CASSFGGDGTEAFF. The V gene is TRBV27, the J gene TRBJ1-1; D remains unclear. Germline CDR1 and CDR2: MNHEY and SMNVEV (reference sequence). CDR3 length: 14 amino acids. V was clipped by 3 bases and J by 4 bases, with 12 bases between them.

V and J are TRBV4-2 and TRBJ1-6; the match to TRBD1 covers 10 bases. This CDR3 is 15 amino acids long. Germline V gene data show CDR1 as LGHNA and CDR2 as YNFKEQ. The junction had 1 base not matched to a gene; V was cut back by 0 bases and J by 8 bases. Written as DNA, the CDR3 is TGTGCCAGCAGCCAAGAGGACAGGGGGGATTCACCCCTCCACTTT. Protein product: CASSQEDRGDSPLHF.

The rearrangement uses TRBV5-4 and TRBJ2-3; D might be TRBD2 (5 bases). The germline V gene has CDR1 SGHNT and CDR2 YYREEE (reference sequence). The ends were cut back, 0 bases at V and 0 bases at J, with 14 bases in the middle. This CDR3 region has 17 residues. CDR3 DNA sequence: TGTGCCAGCAGCTTGGACGGGGTTCCGACTAGCACAGATACGCAGTATTTT. This translates into CASSLDGVPTSTDTQYF.

The chain has TRBV18 and TRBJ2-1, with 8 positions matching TRBD2. Per germline, CDR1 KGHSH and CDR2 LQKENI. The CDR3 has 17 residues. The J segment lost 6 bases and the V segment lost 0 bases, leaving 10 bases of the junction unmatched. This CDR3 is CASSPPARGDFVNEQFF. Here the CDR3 DNA reads TGTGCCAGCTCACCACCGGCGCGGGGGGACTTTGTCAATGAGCAGTTCTTC.

This clone was observed a handful of times. The genes are TRBV7-9 and TRBJ1-1; weak D call: TRBD1 (5 bases). Trimming pared 1 base from V and 4 bases from J, leaving 10 bases between. The V gene's germline CDR1 is SEHNR and CDR2 FQNEAQ (reference sequence). The CDR3 has 14 residues. In DNA form, the CDR3 reads TGTGCCAGCAGCTTAGACGGGGGAATCACTGAAGCTTTCTTT. Translated, it gives CASSLDGGITEAFF.

This chain joins TRBV6-5 and TRBJ1-2; no definite D call. This CDR3 is built from 13 residues. The V end lost 6 bases, the J end lost 1 base, and 9 bases lay between the germline ends. The germline gives CDR1 MNHEY, CDR2 SVGAGI. The chain's CDR3 is CASSGGGNYGYTF. The CDR3 DNA sequence: TGTGCCAGCAGCGGAGGCGGTAACTATGGCTACACCTTC.

The rearrangement links TRBV5-1 to TRBJ1-6, with TRBD1 matching over 7 bases. The CDR3 length is 14 residues. Per germline, CDR1 SGHRS and CDR2 YFSETQ. V was pared by 4 bases and J by 6 bases, with 4 bases of the junction left unmatched. CDR3 residues: CASSPDRVNSPLHF. Here the CDR3 DNA reads TGCGCCAGCAGCCCTGACAGGGTTAATTCACCCCTCCACTTT. Variable domain in full (rest from reference TRBV5-1 and TRBJ1-6): KAGVTQTPRYLIKTRGQQVTLSCSPISGHRSVSWYQQTPGQGLQFLFEYFSETQRNKGNFPGRFSGRQFSNSRSEMNVSTLELGDSALYLCASSPDRVNSPLHFGNGTRLTVT.

This clone was recorded a few times. The V call is TRBV19, the J call TRBJ2-1, with D perhaps TRBD1 (6 bases). Looked up from germline, CDR1 is LNHDA and CDR2 is SQIVND (reference sequence). This CDR3 region has 14 residues. The V end was cut by 6 bases, the J end by 12 bases, with 21 bases between. The CDR3 protein is CASRGSSGVSRQFF. CDR3 DNA: TGTGCCAGTAGGGGCTCCTCAGGGGTCTCTCGGCAGTTCTTC.

V gene TRBV9 combines with J gene TRBJ1-6; perhaps TRBD1 as D (6 bases). The V and J ends lost 1 base and 7 bases respectively, with 9 bases between them. Germline V CDR1 and CDR2: SGDLS, YYNGEE. This CDR3 spans 14 amino acids. The CDR3 here is CASSVRTANSPLHF. As DNA, the CDR3 is TGTGCCAGCAGCGTAAGGACAGCCAATTCACCCCTCCACTTT.

The table lists this clone with a few counts. The chain combines TRBV6-5 with TRBJ2-6; D is ambiguous. Trimming removed 4 bases from V and 0 bases from J, with 7 bases in between. The CDR3 extends over 15 amino acids. Germline values: CDR1 MNHEY, CDR2 SVGAGI. CDR3 in DNA: TGTGCCAGCAGTTCCGCGATCTCTGGGGCCAACGTCCTGACTTTC. Translating gives CASSSAISGANVLTF.

The V call is TRBV2, the J call TRBJ2-3; D uncertain. V shed 1 base and J shed 5 bases, with 4 bases lying between them. CDR1 and CDR2 (germline): SNHLY, FYNNEI. The CDR3 totals 12 residues. CDR3 sequence: CASSEVKDTQYF. CDR3 bases: TGTGCCAGCAGTGAAGTAAAAGATACGCAGTATTTT.

This chain connects TRBV21-1 to TRBJ2-3; TRBD2, the D gene given by the table, was not confirmed from the DNA. TRBV21-1 is a recognized pseudogene. The CDR3 covers 16 residues. The CDR3 DNA reads as TGTGCCAGCCTACCCGGCATAGCGTGCGGGGCAGATACGCAGTATTTT. Amino acid sequence: CASLPGIACGADTQYF.

The chain uses TRBV2 and TRBJ1-2; 10 bases agree with TRBD1. V lost 7 bases, J lost 2 bases, and 4 bases stayed unmatched. CDR1 and CDR2 from the germline V gene are SNHLY and FYNNEI. The CDR3 consists of 14 residues. The CDR3 reads CASTRQGANYGYTF. For the CDR3, the DNA is TGTGCCAGCACCCGACAGGGGGCGAACTATGGCTACACCTTC.

This chain connects TRBV5-1 to TRBJ2-7; 7 bases line up with TRBD1. This CDR3 comprises 17 residues. Trimming removed 0 bases from V and 3 bases from J; junction bases left unmatched: 12. Per the germline V gene, CDR1 is SGHRS and CDR2 is YFSETQ. The CDR3 loop is CASSLARGSGGYYEQYF. The DNA of the CDR3 is TGCGCCAGCAGCTTGGCCAGGGGGAGTGGGGGCTACTACGAGCAGTACTTC.

V gene TRBV5-8 combines with J gene TRBJ1-3; no reliable D call. Germline V gene lookup returns CDR1 SGHTS and CDR2 YDEGEE. V gave up 7 bases and J gave up 7 bases, with 9 bases separating them. The CDR3 has 11 amino acids. CDR3 in amino acids: CASQFRNTIYF. In DNA, the CDR3 is TGTGCCAGCCAATTCCGGAACACCATATATTTT.

This rearrangement joins TRBV6-5 to TRBJ2-1; D call uncertain. CDR3 length: 11 residues. The germline V gene encodes CDR1 MNHEY and CDR2 SVGAGI. Trimming left V 7 bases short and J 4 bases short, with 5 bases between. This chain's CDR3 is CASTLYNEQFF. As DNA, the CDR3 is TGTGCCAGCACGCTATACAATGAGCAGTTCTTC.

V usage is TRBV5-1 and J usage is TRBJ2-7; TRBD1 agrees at 10 bases. Germline loops: CDR1 SGHRS, CDR2 YFSETQ. Trimming removed 4 bases from V and 2 bases from J; junction bases left unmatched: 12. There are 17 residues in the CDR3. Here the CDR3 DNA reads TGCGCCAGCAGCAGGATAAGGGACAGGGGCATAACCTACGAGCAGTACTTC. It translates to CASSRIRDRGITYEQYF.

This clone was counted a single time. The DNA of the CDR3 is TGTGCCAGCAGCTTAGCGCCTCCCGGGGCGGCGGGGGGTTCTTCAGATACGCAGTATTTT. Protein sequence: CASSLAPPGAAGGSSDTQYF. The V gene is TRBV13, the J gene TRBJ2-3; 8 nucleotides align to TRBD2. Per germline, CDR1 PRHDT and CDR2 FYEKMQ (reference sequence). V lost 1 base to trimming and J lost 4 bases; unmatched junction nucleotides: 19. This CDR3 comprises 20 residues.

This clone was observed once. V usage is TRBV5-4 and J usage is TRBJ1-1, with D perhaps matching TRBD1 (6 bases). Per germline, CDR1 SGHNT and CDR2 YYREEE (reference sequence). The V gene lost 4 bases and the J gene lost 4 bases, with 11 bases spanning the gap. The CDR3 has 13 amino acids. The CDR3 here is CASSNTGITEAFF. The CDR3 nucleotides read TGTGCCAGCAGCAACACAGGGATCACTGAAGCTTTCTTT.

The rearrangement links TRBV30 to TRBJ1-2; D is possibly TRBD1 (5 bases). V was cut by 1 base and J by 8 bases, with 14 bases left in between. Germline V CDR1 and CDR2: GTSNPN, SVGIG (reference sequence). This CDR3 has 13 amino acids. The CDR3 loop reads CAWSGPQGKGYTF. CDR3 coding DNA: TGTGCCTGGAGTGGACCCCAGGGAAAGGGCTACACCTTC.

The chain is built from TRBV3-1 (or the pseudogene TRBV3-2) and TRBJ2-2; 10 nucleotides align to TRBD1. CDR1 is LGHDT, CDR2 YNNKEL, per germline (reference sequence). Germline trimming cut 4 bases from V and 2 bases from J; bases unmatched to any gene: 1. The CDR3 length is 15 residues. This chain's CDR3 is CASSLTGGNTGELFF. The CDR3 bases are TGTGCCAGCAGCCTGACAGGGGGCAACACCGGGGAGCTGTTTTTT.

The chain couples TRBV6-7 to TRBJ2-1; tentatively, D is TRBD1 (8 bases). TRBV6-7 is recorded as an ORF, its role being uncertain. The CDR3 spans 17 residues. Trimming took off 0 bases at V and 8 bases at J, with 20 bases between the two ends. CDR3: CASSYSGPDREGDEQFF. CDR3 DNA: TGTGCCAGCAGTTACTCGGGACCGGACAGGGAGGGAGATGAGCAGTTCTTC.

V usage is TRBV11-1 and J usage is TRBJ2-3; D is perhaps TRBD1 (5 bases). The CDR3 consists of 16 residues. V lost 5 bases and J lost 4, with 19 bases in between. Germline V lookup: CDR1 SGHAT, CDR2 FQDESV (reference sequence). The CDR3 DNA reads TGTGCCAGCAGCCCCCAAATCCGCAGGGAAGCAGATACGCAGTATTTT. Translated, it gives CASSPQIRREADTQYF.

The gene calls are TRBV11-2 and TRBJ2-1, with TRBD2 matching 7 bases. V shed 5 bases and J 7 bases; nucleotides not matched to a gene: 11. The CDR3 loop spans 15 amino acids. Germline values: CDR1 SGHAT, CDR2 FQNNGV. The CDR3 DNA reads as TGTGCCAGCAGCGAAAGCGGGGCTTCTCTGAATGAGCAGTTCTTC. Translation gives CASSESGASLNEQFF.

The chain recombines TRBV5-4 with TRBJ2-7; 7 bases match TRBD1. CDR3 length: 15 amino acids. Germline V gives CDR1 SGHNT, CDR2 YYREEE (reference sequence). V was pared by 4 bases and J by 2 bases, with 9 bases of the junction left unmatched. CDR3 DNA sequence: TGTGCCAGCAGCAGCTCACCGGGACAGACCTACGAGCAGTACTTC. As protein: CASSSSPGQTYEQYF.

The V call is TRBV6-5, the J call TRBJ1-2; maybe TRBD1 (5 bases). CDR1 and CDR2 from the germline V gene are MNHEY and SVGAGI. The ends were cut back, 7 bases at V and 3 bases at J, with 18 bases in the middle. The CDR3 contains 15 residues. The CDR3 protein is CASIGGGATYYGYTF. The CDR3 DNA sequence: TGTGCCAGCATCGGCGGGGGAGCTACCTACTATGGCTACACCTTC.

The rearrangement links TRBV7-6 to TRBJ2-5, with 13 positions matching TRBD2. The CDR3 has 18 amino acids. Germline CDR1 SGHVS, CDR2 FNYEAQ. V was pared by 1 base and J by 1 base, with 6 bases of the junction left unmatched. In DNA, the CDR3 is TGTGCCAGCAGCTTAGTGGAGGGGACTAGCGGGGTCCAAGAGACCCAGTACTTC. This translates into CASSLVEGTSGVQETQYF.